What follows are 19 T cell receptor beta chains derived from one specimen sequenced in a study of blood T cell repertoires in COVID-19. The method was immunoSEQ multiplex PCR; TCRdb's version includes in-frame clones alone and lacks a portion of them. This sample has 300,000 to 400,000 clones; about nine tenths occur once, and the top ten carry roughly 6.6%. The specimen was peripheral blood. The origin of the receptors is an older woman with COVID-19, enrolled during active disease.

The chain combines TRBV4-1 with TRBJ2-7; 13 bases fit TRBD2. After removal of 3 bases from V and 7 bases from J, the junction contained 9 bases not matched to a gene. Germline CDR1 MGHRA, CDR2 YSYEKL. The CDR3 has 16 amino acids. DNA for the CDR3: TGCGCCAGCAGCCATCCGGGACTAGCGGGACCCCGGGAGCAGTACTTC. It specifies CASSHPGLAGPREQYF.

The chain combines TRBV9 with TRBJ1-2; no clear D gene. V was trimmed by 4 bases and J by 8 bases, leaving 15 bases between them. The CDR3 runs to 13 residues. CDR1 and CDR2 from the germline V gene are SGDLS and YYNGEE. This CDR3 is CASSPQSFLGYTF. The CDR3 DNA reads TGTGCCAGCAGCCCACAGTCTTTCCTGGGCTACACCTTC.

The chain's CDR3 is CASRLKYTRGQPQHF. CDR3 nucleotides: TGTGCAAGTCGCTTAAAATATACGCGGGGTCAGCCCCAGCATTTT. This chain joins TRBV12-2 and TRBJ1-5. TRBV12-2 is a pseudogene locus. CDR3 length: 15 amino acids.

V is TRBV28 and J is TRBJ1-4; 7 bases map to TRBD1. This CDR3 has 14 residues. Losses at the gene ends were 5 bases for V and 8 bases for J; bases not matched to a gene: 8. Per germline, CDR1 MDHEN and CDR2 SYDVKM. The CDR3 region is CASSLPGGLEKLFF. CDR3 sequence (DNA): TGTGCCAGCAGTCTGCCAGGGGGATTAGAAAAACTGTTTTTT.

This chain links TRBV3-1 (or the pseudogene TRBV3-2) with TRBJ1-1; D is possibly TRBD1 (6 bases). CDR1 is LGHDT and CDR2 is YNNKEL in the germline V gene (reference sequence). Deletions cut 7 bases from V and 11 bases from J, with 17 bases between. This CDR3 spans 12 amino acids. The CDR3 coding sequence is TGTGCCAGCAACCGGACAGCCCCGGAGGCTTTCTTT. Amino acid sequence: CASNRTAPEAFF.

Here the CDR3 DNA reads TGCGCCAGCAGCCAGCCGGGACAGGGATCTCAGCCCCAGCATTTT. Translated, it gives CASSQPGQGSQPQHF. The V and J genes are TRBV4-1 and TRBJ1-5, with 9 bases aligning to TRBD1. Germline V gene sequence: CDR1 MGHRA, CDR2 YSYEKL. This CDR3 has 15 amino acids. The J segment lost 6 bases and the V segment lost 3 bases, leaving 6 bases of the junction unmatched.

V is TRBV6-5 and J is TRBJ2-7; the match to TRBD1 covers 10 bases. After removal of 10 bases from V and 5 bases from J, the junction contained 8 bases not matched to a gene. CDR1 MNHEY and CDR2 SVGAGI come from the germline V gene. This CDR3 has 13 residues. CDR3 amino acids: CANSGTGVHEQYF. CDR3 DNA sequence: TGTGCCAACTCCGGGACAGGGGTCCACGAGCAGTACTTC.

This chain joins TRBV9 and TRBJ1-5; 12 bases map to TRBD1. CDR3 length equals 19 residues. From germline, CDR1 is SGDLS and CDR2 YYNGEE. Trimming took 4 bases from V and 0 from J; bases not matched to a gene: 11. CDR3: CASSPRGQGADYSNQPQHF. The CDR3 nucleotides are TGTGCCAGCAGCCCCCGGGGACAGGGGGCCGATTATAGCAATCAGCCCCAGCATTTT.

CDR3 sequence reads: CASTSGGTSGANVLTF. For the CDR3, the DNA is TGTGCCAGCACATCCGGGGGAACTTCTGGGGCCAACGTCCTGACTTTC. V usage is TRBV28 and J usage is TRBJ2-6; the D gene is possibly TRBD2 (6 bases). CDR1 and CDR2 from the germline V gene are MDHEN and SYDVKM. The germline V and J ends were trimmed by 7 bases and 1 base, with 14 bases remaining between them. This CDR3 has 16 residues.

The chain joins TRBV10-2 to TRBJ1-2; the match to TRBD1 covers 10 bases. CDR1 WSHSY and CDR2 SAAADI come from the germline V gene. V was clipped by 11 bases and J by 8 bases; unmatched bases: 8. The CDR3 runs to 12 residues. CDR3 protein: CAFRQGAEGYTF. For the CDR3, the DNA is TGCGCCTTCAGACAGGGGGCTGAAGGCTACACCTTC.

This clone has more than one count but fewer than ten. The chain is built from TRBV2 and TRBJ1-1, with 8 bases fitting TRBD1. The V and J ends lost 6 bases and 3 bases, in that order; junction bases with no gene match: 9. Germline CDR1 SNHLY, CDR2 FYNNEI. The CDR3 sequence is 15 residues long. CDR3 loop: CASSPPGGGDTEAFF. The CDR3 DNA reads TGTGCCAGCAGCCCCCCAGGGGGCGGGGACACTGAAGCTTTCTTT.

The count of this clone is one. The chain recombines TRBV19 with TRBJ2-1, with TRBD1 matching 7 bases. Germline CDR1 LNHDA, CDR2 SQIVND (reference sequence). V gave up 5 bases and J gave up 6 bases; unmatched junction bases: 13. The CDR3 totals 16 residues. The chain's CDR3 is CASSLQGPPLINEQFF. In DNA, the CDR3 is TGTGCCAGTAGTCTACAGGGGCCGCCTCTTATCAATGAGCAGTTCTTC.

This chain connects TRBV11-3 to TRBJ2-1; TRBD1 aligns across 7 bases. The CDR3 covers 16 residues. The junction had 8 bases not matched to a gene; V was cut back by 1 base and J by 5 bases. Germline loops: CDR1 SGHNT, CDR2 YENEEA. The CDR3 DNA sequence: TGTGCCAGCAGCTTAGGTAGAGGACAGGACAACAATGAGCAGTTCTTC. As protein: CASSLGRGQDNNEQFF.

The J gene is TRBJ2-5, the V gene TRBV5-4; TRBD1 is a possible D gene (5 bases). This CDR3 contains 15 residues. From germline, CDR1 is SGHNT and CDR2 YYREEE (reference sequence). The V end lost 0 bases, the J end lost 2 bases, and 11 bases lay between the germline ends. Here the CDR3 reads CASSLGGRKQETQYF. CDR3 in DNA: TGTGCCAGCAGCTTGGGGGGCCGTAAACAAGAGACCCAGTACTTC.

The genes are TRBV7-9 and TRBJ2-3, with 15 bases matching TRBD2. This CDR3 spans 18 amino acids. Germline loops: CDR1 SEHNR, CDR2 FQNEAQ (reference sequence). Germline trimming cut 6 bases from V and 2 bases from J; bases unmatched to any gene: 9. This CDR3 reads CASSLRTSGGDITDTQYF. In nucleotides, the CDR3 is TGTGCCAGCAGTCTTAGGACTAGCGGGGGGGATATCACAGATACGCAGTATTTT.

The chain couples TRBV29-1 to TRBJ1-1, with D maybe TRBD1 (5 bases). The germline gives CDR1 SQVTM, CDR2 ANQGSEA. CDR3 length: 12 amino acids. V was shortened by 3 bases and J by 1 base, with 6 bases between the two germline ends. CDR3 bases: TGCAGCGTTGACGGGGGGAACACTGAAGCTTTCTTT. Encoded protein: CSVDGGNTEAFF.

Concerning this clone: Other DNA sequences in this sample translate to the same CDR3. The chain is built from TRBV4-1 and TRBJ1-1; D is undetermined. The CDR3 contains 13 residues. Germline loops: CDR1 MGHRA, CDR2 YSYEKL. V lost 0 bases, J lost 5 bases, and 7 bases lay in between. CDR3 bases: TGCGCCAGCAGCCAAGATAGAGGAACTGAAGCTTTCTTT. Amino acid sequence: CASSQDRGTEAFF.

A single count supports this clone. The V and J genes are TRBV29-1 and TRBJ1-2, with D perhaps TRBD1 (5 bases). This CDR3 contains 17 residues. V gave up 7 bases and J gave up 8 bases, with 32 bases separating them. Germline loops: CDR1 SQVTM, CDR2 ANQGSEA. The chain's CDR3 is CSATAGGTYSLLRGYTF. CDR3 nucleotide sequence: TGCAGCGCTACGGCCGGGGGGACGTACAGCCTTCTGCGGGGCTACACCTTC.

The rearrangement links TRBV9 to TRBJ1-5, with TRBD1 matching over 7 bases. Germline V gene data show CDR1 as SGDLS and CDR2 as YYNGEE. CDR3 size: 13 residues. The junction had 1 base not matched to a gene; V was cut back by 3 bases and J by 4 bases. DNA for the CDR3: TGTGCCAGCAGCGGGGACAGTAATCAGCCCCAGCATTTT. This encodes CASSGDSNQPQHF.